A selection of T cell receptor beta chains follows, all from one sample in a study of CD8+ T cells in alopecia areata. Generated by immunoSEQ multiplex PCR, the TCRdb table keeps only in-frame clones and is missing some. The repertoire holds approximately 150,000 clones, with 50% to 75% as singletons. Sequenced here: CD4+ T cells sorted from blood, sampled at approximately week 56, from a patient treated with tofacitinib. The receptors shown here come from a human donor with alopecia areata. Both conserved end residues are part of each CDR3. Each record gives: D gene, V gene, clone size, CDR3 length, J gene, CDR3 protein, CDR3 DNA. The D gene is left open where the match is weak. For some rows the clone size is stated as once, few or many, or as a class when expanded; others skip it.

d_gene: .; v_gene: TRBV29-1; abundance: .; len: 11; j_gene: TRBJ2-3; CDR3aa: CSVRSGNTQYF; CDR3nt: TGCAGCGTTCGGTCTGGAAATACGCAGTATTTT
d_gene: TRBD1; v_gene: TRBV29-1; abundance: few; len: 13; j_gene: TRBJ1-1; CDR3aa: CSGHRGMNTEAFF; CDR3nt: TGCAGCGGTCACAGGGGGATGAACACTGAAGCTTTCTTT
d_gene: .; v_gene: TRBV4-1; abundance: .; len: 13; j_gene: TRBJ2-3; CDR3aa: CASSQQGTDTQYF; CDR3nt: TGCGCCAGCAGCCAACAGGGCACAGATACGCAGTATTTT
d_gene: TRBD1; v_gene: TRBV12-5; abundance: many; len: 15; j_gene: TRBJ2-2; CDR3aa: CASGLRQGPYGELFF; CDR3nt: TGTGCTAGTGGTTTGCGACAGGGGCCTTACGGGGAGCTGTTTTTT
d_gene: .; v_gene: TRBV14; abundance: .; len: 15; j_gene: TRBJ1-6; CDR3aa: CASSPQSGEGSPLHF; CDR3nt: TGTGCCAGCAGCCCACAAAGCGGTGAGGGCTCACCCCTCCACTTT
d_gene: TRBD1; v_gene: TRBV2; abundance: .; len: 14; j_gene: TRBJ2-5; CDR3aa: CASHFDRAGETQYF; CDR3nt: TGTGCCAGCCATTTTGACAGGGCGGGCGAGACCCAGTACTTC
d_gene: TRBD1; v_gene: TRBV6-5; abundance: once; len: 14; j_gene: TRBJ2-7; CDR3aa: CASSGRDRGHEQYF; CDR3nt: TGTGCCAGCAGTGGCCGGGACAGGGGCCACGAGCAGTACTTC
d_gene: TRBD1; v_gene: TRBV19; abundance: many; len: 15; j_gene: TRBJ1-2; CDR3aa: CASSFRDRVKDGYTF; CDR3nt: TGTGCCAGTAGTTTCCGGGACAGGGTGAAAGATGGCTACACCTTC
d_gene: .; v_gene: TRBV10-3; abundance: few; len: 13; j_gene: TRBJ1-1; CDR3aa: CAISPPGNTEAFF; CDR3nt: TGTGCCATCAGCCCGCCAGGAAACACTGAAGCTTTCTTT
d_gene: TRBD1; v_gene: TRBV15; abundance: .; len: 15; j_gene: TRBJ1-2; CDR3aa: CATSREPDRVGGYTF; CDR3nt: TGTGCCACCAGCAGAGAGCCCGACAGGGTTGGTGGCTACACCTTC
d_gene: .; v_gene: TRBV7-9; abundance: many; len: 15; j_gene: TRBJ2-6; CDR3aa: CASSLRGSGANVLTF; CDR3nt: TGTGCCAGCAGCTTACGGGGGTCTGGGGCCAACGTCCTGACTTTC
d_gene: .; v_gene: TRBV29-1; abundance: .; len: 16; j_gene: TRBJ2-3; CDR3aa: CSVEDRRQAGTDTQYF; CDR3nt: TGCAGCGTTGAAGATAGGAGACAGGCCGGCACAGATACGCAGTATTTT
d_gene: .; v_gene: TRBV29-1; abundance: .; len: 13; j_gene: TRBJ1-2; CDR3aa: CSVEDRTAYGYTF; CDR3nt: TGCAGCGTTGAAGATCGGACAGCCTATGGCTACACCTTC
d_gene: .; v_gene: TRBV30; abundance: .; len: 13; j_gene: TRBJ1-1; CDR3aa: CAWAGTWDTEAFF; CDR3nt: TGTGCCTGGGCCGGGACCTGGGACACTGAAGCTTTCTTT
d_gene: .; v_gene: TRBV6-5; abundance: .; len: 13; j_gene: TRBJ1-2; CDR3aa: CASSRGAGYGYTF; CDR3nt: TGTGCCAGCAGTCGGGGGGCTGGCTATGGCTACACCTTC
d_gene: TRBD1; v_gene: TRBV29-1; abundance: many; len: 16; j_gene: TRBJ2-1; CDR3aa: CSAKNRGLLSYNEQFF; CDR3nt: TGCAGCGCTAAAAACAGGGGGCTGTTGTCCTACAATGAGCAGTTCTTC
d_gene: TRBD2; v_gene: TRBV30; abundance: .; len: 15; j_gene: TRBJ2-1; CDR3aa: CAWSAGLAGLNEQFF; CDR3nt: TGTGCCTGGAGTGCCGGACTAGCGGGTTTAAATGAGCAGTTCTTC
d_gene: .; v_gene: TRBV7-2; abundance: few; len: 14; j_gene: TRBJ1-3; CDR3aa: CASSPQGNGNTIYF; CDR3nt: TGTGCCAGCAGCCCTCAGGGGAATGGAAACACCATATATTTT
d_gene: .; v_gene: TRBV5-6; abundance: few; len: 13; j_gene: TRBJ2-5; CDR3aa: CASSWDFQETQYF; CDR3nt: TGTGCCAGCAGCTGGGACTTCCAAGAGACCCAGTACTTC
d_gene: .; v_gene: TRBV2; abundance: few; len: 13; j_gene: TRBJ1-1; CDR3aa: CASSERQLSVAFF; CDR3nt: TGTGCCAGCAGTGAGCGACAGTTATCCGTAGCTTTCTTT
d_gene: TRBD1; v_gene: TRBV30; abundance: few; len: 14; j_gene: TRBJ2-5; CDR3aa: CAWRTTGVGETQYF; CDR3nt: TGTGCCTGGAGGACGACAGGGGTTGGAGAGACCCAGTACTTC
d_gene: .; v_gene: TRBV29-1; abundance: .; len: 12; j_gene: TRBJ1-1; CDR3aa: CSVGRGTTEAFF; CDR3nt: TGCAGCGTTGGACGGGGGACCACTGAAGCTTTCTTT
d_gene: .; v_gene: TRBV30; abundance: .; len: 15; j_gene: TRBJ1-6; CDR3aa: CAWSVLSPRNSPLHF; CDR3nt: TGTGCCTGGAGTGTACTTTCACCGCGGAATTCACCCCTCCACTTT
d_gene: .; v_gene: TRBV29-1; abundance: .; len: 12; j_gene: TRBJ2-7; CDR3aa: CSVGDGTYEQYF; CDR3nt: TGCAGCGTTGGCGACGGAACCTACGAGCAGTACTTC
d_gene: .; v_gene: TRBV4-3; abundance: .; len: 13; j_gene: TRBJ1-2; CDR3aa: CASSQEIGSGYTF; CDR3nt: TGCGCCAGCAGCCAAGAGATTGGCAGCGGCTACACCTTC
d_gene: .; v_gene: TRBV19; abundance: .; len: 14; j_gene: TRBJ1-5; CDR3aa: CASSTRFSNQPQHF; CDR3nt: TGTGCCAGTAGTACCCGGTTTAGCAATCAGCCCCAGCATTTT
d_gene: .; v_gene: TRBV23-1; abundance: few; len: 14; j_gene: TRBJ2-7; CDR3aa: CASIQGGILHEQYF; CDR3nt: TGCGCCAGCATCCAAGGGGGGATCCTTCACGAGCAGTACTTC
d_gene: .; v_gene: TRBV30; abundance: few; len: 11; j_gene: TRBJ2-1; CDR3aa: CAWSVINEQFF; CDR3nt: TGTGCCTGGAGTGTAATAAATGAGCAGTTCTTC
d_gene: .; v_gene: TRBV5-4; abundance: .; len: 15; j_gene: TRBJ1-3; CDR3aa: CASSPPGPVGDTIYF; CDR3nt: TGTGCCAGCAGCCCACCCGGGCCAGTGGGGGACACCATATATTTT
d_gene: TRBD1; v_gene: TRBV6-1; abundance: .; len: 15; j_gene: TRBJ1-5; CDR3aa: CASSPTGGLNQPQHF; CDR3nt: TGTGCCAGCAGCCCGACAGGGGGTCTTAATCAGCCCCAGCATTTT
d_gene: .; v_gene: TRBV10-3; abundance: .; len: 13; j_gene: TRBJ2-3; CDR3aa: CAISGGRTDTQYF; CDR3nt: TGTGCCATCAGCGGGGGGCGCACAGATACGCAGTATTTT
d_gene: TRBD2; v_gene: TRBV27; abundance: .; len: 14; j_gene: TRBJ2-3; CDR3aa: CASSFGTSRSTQYF; CDR3nt: TGTGCCAGCAGTTTTGGGACTAGCAGGTCTACGCAGTATTTT
d_gene: .; v_gene: TRBV29-1; abundance: .; len: 12; j_gene: TRBJ2-7; CDR3aa: CSVETGLYEQYF; CDR3nt: TGCAGCGTTGAAACAGGGCTGTACGAGCAGTACTTC
d_gene: .; v_gene: TRBV29-1; abundance: .; len: 16; j_gene: TRBJ2-6; CDR3aa: CSVLGRLSNGANVLTF; CDR3nt: TGCAGCGTTCTCGGTCGCCTGTCTAATGGGGCCAACGTCCTGACTTTC
d_gene: .; v_gene: TRBV10-2; abundance: few; len: 13; j_gene: TRBJ1-5; CDR3aa: CASSGQAYQPQHF; CDR3nt: TGCGCCAGCAGTGGACAGGCCTATCAGCCCCAGCATTTT
d_gene: .; v_gene: TRBV5-1; abundance: .; len: 16; j_gene: TRBJ1-5; CDR3aa: CASSFLRQTSNQPQHF; CDR3nt: TGCGCCAGCAGCTTTCTTAGACAGACTAGCAATCAGCCCCAGCATTTT
d_gene: .; v_gene: TRBV5-1; abundance: few; len: 12; j_gene: TRBJ2-2; CDR3aa: CASNVGTGELFF; CDR3nt: TGCGCCAGCAACGTTGGTACCGGGGAGCTGTTTTTT
d_gene: .; v_gene: TRBV19; abundance: few; len: 13; j_gene: TRBJ2-7; CDR3aa: CASSPTSTYEQYF; CDR3nt: TGTGCCAGTAGCCCGACATCGACCTACGAGCAGTACTTC
d_gene: .; v_gene: TRBV29-1; abundance: .; len: 15; j_gene: TRBJ2-3; CDR3aa: CSVPMAGSLTDTQYF; CDR3nt: TGCAGCGTCCCAATGGCGGGATCGTTGACAGATACGCAGTATTTT
d_gene: TRBD1; v_gene: TRBV5-1; abundance: .; len: 14; j_gene: TRBJ2-5; CDR3aa: CASSLWGQAETQYF; CDR3nt: TGCGCCAGCAGCTTGTGGGGACAGGCAGAGACCCAGTACTTC
d_gene: TRBD1; v_gene: TRBV29-1; abundance: .; len: 14; j_gene: TRBJ2-4; CDR3aa: CSAAGQGAKNIQYF; CDR3nt: TGCAGCGCCGCGGGACAGGGGGCCAAAAACATTCAGTACTTC
d_gene: .; v_gene: TRBV4-1; abundance: few; len: 15; j_gene: TRBJ2-7; CDR3aa: CASSELGSSVYEQYF; CDR3nt: TGCGCCAGCAGCGAACTGGGGAGCAGCGTTTACGAGCAGTACTTC
d_gene: .; v_gene: TRBV28; abundance: .; len: 13; j_gene: TRBJ1-6; CDR3aa: CASSLGYNSPLHF; CDR3nt: TGTGCCAGCAGTTTGGGTTATAATTCACCCCTCCACTTT
d_gene: .; v_gene: TRBV5-1; abundance: .; len: 15; j_gene: TRBJ2-5; CDR3aa: CASSQGSVHQETQYF; CDR3nt: TGCGCCAGCAGCCAAGGATCGGTTCACCAAGAGACCCAGTACTTC
d_gene: .; v_gene: TRBV4-1; abundance: .; len: 14; j_gene: TRBJ2-5; CDR3aa: CASSRKYRQETQYF; CDR3nt: TGCGCCAGCAGCCGAAAGTACCGTCAAGAGACCCAGTACTTC
d_gene: .; v_gene: TRBV30; abundance: .; len: 15; j_gene: TRBJ2-7; CDR3aa: CAWSKDADPSYEQYF; CDR3nt: TGTGCCTGGAGTAAGGACGCAGACCCTTCCTACGAGCAGTACTTC
d_gene: .; v_gene: TRBV5-6; abundance: .; len: 15; j_gene: TRBJ1-5; CDR3aa: CASSWRATSNQPQHF; CDR3nt: TGTGCCAGCAGCTGGAGGGCCACCTCCAATCAGCCCCAGCATTTT